Listed below are T cell receptor beta chains from one sample, sequenced in a study of blood T cell repertoires in COVID-19. Assay: immunoSEQ multiplex PCR; the TCRdb copy retains only in-frame clones and omits some. The sample consists of approximately 28,000 clones, roughly 70% of them appearing once. Input material: peripheral blood. These receptors all come from a boy aged 2 to 10 with active or convalescent COVID-19. The CDR3 runs from the conserved cysteine through the conserved F or W. D genes are given only for firm matches. Size values are once, few and many counts, or a class for expanded clones, and some rows have none.

d_call	v_call	clone_size	j_call	cdr3_nt	cdr3_aa
TRBD2	TRBV7-9	NA	TRBJ2-5	TGTGCCAGCAGCGCGGACGGGGGGGAGACCCAGTACTTC	CASSADGGETQYF
NA	TRBV7-2	NA	TRBJ1-1	TGTGCCAGCAGCTTTATATGGCAGTTAAACACTGAAGCTTTCTTT	CASSFIWQLNTEAFF
NA	TRBV5-1	NA	TRBJ1-2	TGCGCCAGCAGTATGACAGCTAACTATGGCTACACCTTC	CASSMTANYGYTF
TRBD1	TRBV6-5	NA	TRBJ1-5	TGTGCCAGCACCGGGACAGATAGCAATCAGCCCCAGCATTTT	CASTGTDSNQPQHF
TRBD2	TRBV28	NA	TRBJ2-1	TGTGCCAGCAGTTTGACTAGCGGGAGGGCCAATGAGCAGTTCTTC	CASSLTSGRANEQFF
TRBD1	TRBV5-6	few	TRBJ2-2	TGTGCCAGCAGCTTGGGGATCCGGGACAGGACGACCGGGGAGCTGTTTTTT	CASSLGIRDRTTGELFF
NA	TRBV7-2	once	TRBJ2-2	TGTGCCAGCAGCTTACAACAGAACACCGGGGAGCTGTTTTTT	CASSLQQNTGELFF
TRBD1	TRBV6-5	few	TRBJ1-1	TGTGCCAGCAGTTACTCGAGGGGAGGACCAGGGGGGGCTTTCTTT	CASSYSRGGPGGAFF
NA	TRBV30	NA	TRBJ1-2	TGTGCCTGGAGTCCAGGGCCTGCAAAGTATGGCTACACCTTC	CAWSPGPAKYGYTF
NA	TRBV5-1	NA	TRBJ2-1	TGCGCCAGCAGCTTGACTAGCACATCCTACAATGAGCAGTTCTTC	CASSLTSTSYNEQFF
NA	TRBV10-3	NA	TRBJ1-6	TGTGCCATCAGTGCGGGGATACTTGATAATTCACCCCTCCACTTT	CAISAGILDNSPLHF
NA	TRBV2	NA	TRBJ1-1	TGTGCCAGCATTTTATTGGGGCCGGGCAAGGCTTTCTTT	CASILLGPGKAFF
NA	TRBV12-3/TRBV12-4	large	TRBJ1-1	TGTGCCAGCAGTCGGAGGTCTGAAGCTTTCTTT	CASSRRSEAFF
NA	TRBV10-3	NA	TRBJ1-5	TGTGCCATCAGTGAGTCGGAAGGGGTCCTGAATCAGCCCCAGCATTTT	CAISESEGVLNQPQHF
TRBD2	TRBV7-2	NA	TRBJ2-5	TGTGCCAGCAGCTTAGCGGGAGGGCGGGAGACCCAGTACTTC	CASSLAGGRETQYF
TRBD1	TRBV6-5	few	TRBJ2-2	TGTGCCAGCCTCGGGACAGCGAACACCGGGGAGCTGTTTTTT	CASLGTANTGELFF
TRBD1	TRBV2	NA	TRBJ2-7	TGTGCCAGCAGTGAGACAGGGGCGGACTCCTACGAGCAGTACTTC	CASSETGADSYEQYF
NA	TRBV6-4	NA	TRBJ2-1	TGTGCCAGCAGTGACAGCCCCTTCAATGAGCAGTTCTTC	CASSDSPFNEQFF
NA	TRBV7-9	NA	TRBJ2-1	TGTGCCAGCAGCTCCCAGTTAACGCTCTTC	CASSSQLTLF
TRBD2	TRBV5-1	NA	TRBJ2-5	TGCGCCAGCAGCCTAGGGACTAGCGGGGGGATGGAGACCCAGTACTTC	CASSLGTSGGMETQYF
NA	TRBV2	NA	TRBJ1-1	TGTGCCAGCAGTGTCAGTGGGGCGAACACTGAAGCTTTCTTT	CASSVSGANTEAFF
NA	TRBV30	NA	TRBJ1-3	TGTGCCTGGAGGTGGCCGGACACCTCTGGAAACACCATATATTTT	CAWRWPDTSGNTIYF
TRBD2	TRBV27	NA	TRBJ2-1	TGTGCCAGCAGTCTTGGTCCCTATTACCGGGGGGGGCAGTTCTTC	CASSLGPYYRGGQFF
NA	TRBV5-4	few	TRBJ1-2	TGTGCCAGCAGCGGGAGAGGCGAGATTCGCTATGGCTACACCTTC	CASSGRGEIRYGYTF
TRBD2	TRBV27	NA	TRBJ2-1	TGTGCCAGCTGCCCCCAGCGGGGTAGCTCCTACAATGAGCAGTTCTTC	CASCPQRGSSYNEQFF
NA	TRBV7-8	NA	TRBJ1-2	TGTGCCAGCAGCTCCCGGACAGCCAACTATGGCTACACCTTC	CASSSRTANYGYTF
TRBD1	TRBV28	NA	TRBJ1-2	TGTGCCAGCAGTCCCCCCCCGACAGGGAGAGGCTATGGCTACACCTTC	CASSPPPTGRGYGYTF
TRBD1	TRBV9	NA	TRBJ1-2	TGTGCCAGCAGCCCACGGACAGGGAGCAACTATGGCTACACCTTC	CASSPRTGSNYGYTF
NA	TRBV4-1	once	TRBJ1-5	TGCGCCAGCAGCCAAGTACGGGGGGAGAGCAATCAGCCCCAGCATTTT	CASSQVRGESNQPQHF
NA	TRBV20-1	NA	TRBJ1-1	TGCAGTGCTAGTTTTCAGGGTTTACTCACTGAAGCTTTCTTT	CSASFQGLLTEAFF
NA	TRBV11-2	NA	TRBJ2-2	TGTGCCAGCAGCTTTTTGGGAGGGGGGACCGGGGAGCTGTTTTTT	CASSFLGGGTGELFF
NA	TRBV6-5	few	TRBJ2-1	TGTGCCAGCAGTTACTCGAGACCTACCCCAGGGGAGCAGTTCTTC	CASSYSRPTPGEQFF
TRBD2	TRBV6-2/TRBV6-3	NA	TRBJ2-7	TGTGCCAGCAGTTATTCCTGGGAGGGCGACTACGAGCAGTACTTC	CASSYSWEGDYEQYF
NA	TRBV13	NA	TRBJ2-1	TGTGCCAGCAGCCCCCAGACCGGGGATGAGCAGTTCTTC	CASSPQTGDEQFF
NA	TRBV29-1	NA	TRBJ2-7	TGCAGCGTTGAAGTAGGGGCTTACGAGCAGTACTTC	CSVEVGAYEQYF
NA	TRBV5-4	NA	TRBJ1-3	TGTGCCAGCAGCTCGGGAGGGAGGGGCCCCAACTCTGGAAACACCATATATTTT	CASSSGGRGPNSGNTIYF
TRBD1	TRBV7-2	NA	TRBJ1-2	TGTGCCAGCAGCTCCCGGGACAGGAACTATGGCTACACCTTC	CASSSRDRNYGYTF
NA	TRBV7-2	NA	TRBJ2-5	TGTGCCAGCAGTTATGGACTATCACAAGAGACCCAGTACTTC	CASSYGLSQETQYF
NA	TRBV4-3	NA	TRBJ1-1	TGCGCCAGCAGCCCGACAGGGAACACTGAAGCTTTCTTT	CASSPTGNTEAFF
TRBD1	TRBV18	once	TRBJ1-1	TGTGCCAGCTCCCATTTCCAGGGACAGGGTGCGATGAACACTGAAGCTTTCTTT	CASSHFQGQGAMNTEAFF
NA	TRBV14	many	TRBJ1-1	TGTGCCAGCAGCCCGTTTTTGCCGGACAGACCGAACACTGAAGCTTTCTTT	CASSPFLPDRPNTEAFF
TRBD2	TRBV9	NA	TRBJ2-7	TGTGCCAGCGGGGAGGGCTCCTACGAGCAGTACTTC	CASGEGSYEQYF
NA	TRBV27	few	TRBJ2-1	TGTGCCAGCAGTTCCACGGACAATGAGCAGTTCTTC	CASSSTDNEQFF
NA	TRBV11-2	NA	TRBJ2-7	TGTGCCAGCAGCTCCCTACGGAGGGGCTACGAGCAGTACTTC	CASSSLRRGYEQYF
NA	TRBV6-5	NA	TRBJ2-7	TGTGCCAGCGGACAGACAGTTTACGAGCAGTACTTC	CASGQTVYEQYF
TRBD1	TRBV7-2	NA	TRBJ1-2	TGTGCCAGCAGCGCTGCAGGGGACAGGGACTATGGCTACACCTTC	CASSAAGDRDYGYTF
NA	TRBV2	once	TRBJ2-3	TGTGCCAGCAGTGGTGTAGTTCCAGGGAAAGTAGCAGATACGCAGTATTTT	CASSGVVPGKVADTQYF
TRBD2	TRBV9	NA	TRBJ2-1	TGTGCCAGCAGCCCTACTAGCGGATTAAACAATGAGCAGTTCTTC	CASSPTSGLNNEQFF
NA	TRBV6-1	few	TRBJ1-5	TGTGCCAGCAGTGACCAGGGGCCCGCGAACAATCAGCCCCAGCATTTT	CASSDQGPANNQPQHF
NA	TRBV6-5	NA	TRBJ1-1	TGTGCCAGCAGTAGTCGGTGGACTGAAGCTTTCTTT	CASSSRWTEAFF
NA	TRBV12-3/TRBV12-4	NA	TRBJ1-2	TGTGCCAGCAGCAACCGGGGCTATGGCTACACCTTC	CASSNRGYGYTF
TRBD1	TRBV18	NA	TRBJ1-2	TGTGCCAGCTCACCACGGGACAGGGCCCACCTGTTCTATGGCTACACCTTC	CASSPRDRAHLFYGYTF
NA	TRBV5-1	NA	TRBJ1-5	TGCGCCAGCAGCTTGGAGGGAGGCGGCAATCAGCCCCAGCATTTT	CASSLEGGGNQPQHF
TRBD2	TRBV6-2/TRBV6-3	NA	TRBJ2-7	TGTGCCAGCAGTTTCGAGCGGGGCCCGGGAGGGGAGCAGTACTTC	CASSFERGPGGEQYF